Shown below are 17 T cell receptor beta chains from a single sample sequenced in a study of shared clonotypes between healthy human individuals. The data were produced by immunoSEQ multiplex PCR, yet TCRdb's version contains in-frame clones alone and is incomplete. Of 2 million to 2.5 million clones listed, 80% to 95% are singletons. Sample: naive CD4+ T cells from PBMCs. Subset reported: CD45RA+ positively selected. These TCRs come from a man aged 18 to 29 in good health. Some clones in this sample may be carry-over from other donors' samples.

V and J are TRBV7-2 and TRBJ2-3, with 7 bases that match TRBD2. Trimming removed 1 base from V and 4 bases from J; junction bases left unmatched: 5. The germline V gene has CDR1 SGHTA and CDR2 FQGNSA. The CDR3 is 15 residues long. The CDR3 sequence: CASSLVAGVSDTQYF. The CDR3 DNA reads TGTGCCAGCAGCTTAGTGGCGGGAGTTTCAGATACGCAGTATTTT. The variable domain in full, with the rest retrieved from reference TRBV7-2 and TRBJ2-3, is GAGVSQSPSNKVTEKGKDVELRCDPISGHTALYWYRQSLGQGLEFLIYFQGNSAPDKSGLPSDRFSAERTGGSVSTLTIQRTQQEDSAVYLCASSLVAGVSDTQYFGPGTRLTVL.

The chain has TRBV28 and TRBJ2-7; D is undetermined. The CDR3 consists of 14 residues. Germline V gene lookup returns CDR1 MDHEN and CDR2 SYDVKM. Trimming pared 10 bases from V and 2 bases from J, leaving 18 bases between. CDR3 amino acids: CATRIRVMAYEQYF. The CDR3 coding sequence is TGTGCCACTCGTATACGGGTTATGGCCTACGAGCAGTACTTC.

The V call is TRBV7-2, the J call TRBJ2-7, with D unresolved. In germline, CDR1 is SGHTA, CDR2 FQGNSA. This CDR3 comprises 16 residues. V was shortened by 4 bases and J by 3 bases, with 19 bases between the two germline ends. The CDR3 sequence is CASSSLTGDKGYEQYF. CDR3 DNA: TGTGCCAGCAGCTCACTCACTGGCGATAAAGGCTACGAGCAGTACTTC.

The CDR3 DNA is TGTGCCATCAGTGAGTCTGCCGGGGAACTGTTTTTT. This sequence encodes CAISESAGELFF. The chain combines TRBV10-3 with TRBJ1-4, with D unclear. Trimming removed 0 bases at V and 12 bases at J, with 8 bases between. Germline lookup yields CDR1 ENHRY and CDR2 SYGVKD. The CDR3 extends over 12 amino acids.

The rearrangement joins TRBV5-1 to TRBJ2-7, with 8 bases aligning to TRBD2. Germline CDR1 reads SGHRS; CDR2 reads YFSETQ. This CDR3 is built from 17 residues. The V segment lost 4 bases and the J segment 6 bases; nucleotides outside the gene matches: 18. The CDR3 DNA reads as TGCGCCAGCAGCCTCCCGGCGGGGGGCGGGTCGGCCCTCGAGCAGTACTTC. It is translated as CASSLPAGGGSALEQYF.

This chain links TRBV19 with TRBJ2-6, with D unresolved. With 7 bases removed from V and 0 bases from J, the gap between germline ends came to 10 bases. This CDR3 is built from 15 residues. Germline loops: CDR1 LNHDA, CDR2 SQIVND (reference sequence). The CDR3 region is CASKKASSGANVLTF. The CDR3 DNA sequence: TGTGCCAGTAAAAAAGCTTCCTCTGGGGCCAACGTCCTGACTTTC.

The chain couples TRBV14 to TRBJ2-7; TRBD1 matches at 10 bases. Germline V gene sequence: CDR1 SGHDN, CDR2 FVKESK. V gave up 4 bases and J gave up 6 bases; unmatched junction bases: 9. The CDR3 covers 15 residues. The CDR3 reads CASSRSPGQGFEQYF. The CDR3 DNA reads as TGTGCCAGCAGCCGCTCCCCGGGACAGGGGTTCGAGCAGTACTTC.

The chain employs TRBV30 and TRBJ1-2, with D hard to call. Trimming removed 4 bases from V and 4 bases from J, with 19 bases in between. This CDR3 has 15 residues. From germline, CDR1 is GTSNPN and CDR2 SVGIG (reference sequence). Written as DNA, the CDR3 is TGTGCCTGGACCCTCTGGGATGGGTCGGGCTATGGCTACACCTTC. The encoded protein is CAWTLWDGSGYGYTF. Based on the CDR3 plus reference TRBV30 and TRBJ1-2, the full variable domain is SQTIHQWPATLVQPVGSPLSLECTVEGTSNPNLYWYRQAAGRGLQLLFYSVGIGQISSEVPQNLSASRPQDRQFILSSKKLLLSDSGFYLCAWTLWDGSGYGYTFGSGTRLTVV.

A word on this clone: Other DNA sequences within the sample encode an identical CDR3. This chain joins TRBV4-1 and TRBJ1-4; D gene unclear. The germline V gene encodes CDR1 MGHRA and CDR2 YSYEKL. This CDR3 contains 13 residues. V lost 1 base, J lost 8 bases, and 8 bases lay in between. CDR3 in amino acids: CASSQVVGEKLFF. Written as DNA, the CDR3 is TGCGCCAGCAGCCAAGTGGTGGGAGAAAAACTGTTTTTT.

The rearrangement links TRBV30 to TRBJ1-5, with no clear D. The CDR3 runs to 14 residues. Trimming left V 1 base short and J 3 bases short, with 10 bases between. Germline assignment: CDR1 GTSNPN and CDR2 SVGIG (reference sequence). DNA of the CDR3: TGTGCCTGGAGTGATGGGAGCCTCAATCAGCCCCAGCATTTT. Its protein product is CAWSDGSLNQPQHF.

This chain links TRBV19 with TRBJ2-7, with D perhaps TRBD2 (5 bases). V lost 3 bases and J lost 6, with 15 bases in between. The germline CDR1 and CDR2 sequences are LNHDA and SQIVND (reference sequence). CDR3 size: 14 residues. The CDR3 nucleotides are TGTGCCAGTAGTATCCGTGGGAGCGGCTTCGAGCAGTACTTC. This sequence encodes CASSIRGSGFEQYF.

The genes are TRBV19 and TRBJ2-4, with a possible D match to TRBD1 (6 bases). V was clipped by 0 bases and J by 7 bases, with 13 bases between them. This CDR3 has 15 residues. Looked up from germline, CDR1 is LNHDA and CDR2 is SQIVND (reference sequence). The CDR3 DNA reads as TGTGCCAGTAGTATAGATCAGGGGCCCGGGAACATTCAGTACTTC. Protein product: CASSIDQGPGNIQYF.

Note on this clone: Other nucleotide sequences in the sample specify the same CDR3. This chain uses TRBV7-2 with TRBJ2-5, with D hard to call. V lost 1 base and J lost 2, with 8 bases in between. The CDR3 loop spans 14 amino acids. Per germline, CDR1 SGHTA and CDR2 FQGNSA. This chain's CDR3 is CASSLGLAQETQYF. CDR3 DNA: TGTGCCAGCAGCTTAGGACTGGCTCAAGAGACCCAGTACTTC.

The CDR3 here is CASSLMGGTTQETQYF. As DNA, the CDR3 is TGCGCCAGCAGCTTGATGGGCGGGACGACCCAAGAGACCCAGTACTTC. The chain couples TRBV5-1 to TRBJ2-5, with D possibly matching TRBD2 (6 bases). Germline CDR1 is SGHRS and CDR2 is YFSETQ. This CDR3 is built from 16 residues. The V end was cut by 1 base, the J end by 1 base, with 14 bases between.

V gene TRBV5-6 combines with J gene TRBJ2-7; TRBD2 aligns across 7 bases. This CDR3 has 15 amino acids. With V trimmed by 4 bases and J by 5 bases, 12 bases remained unmatched. Looked up from germline, CDR1 is SGHDT and CDR2 is YYEEEE. This CDR3 is CASSLDRGVIDEQYF. The CDR3 coding sequence is TGTGCCAGCAGCCTAGATCGGGGGGTAATCGACGAGCAGTACTTC.

To note about this clone: The same CDR3 also results from other DNA sequences found in this sample. This chain joins TRBV29-1 and TRBJ1-1, with D possibly being TRBD1 (5 bases). The CDR3 loop spans 13 amino acids. V gave up 3 bases and J gave up 0 bases, with 8 bases separating them. Germline CDR1 SQVTM, CDR2 ANQGSEA. The CDR3: CSVEGRVNTEAFF. The CDR3 DNA sequence: TGCAGCGTTGAGGGCAGGGTGAACACTGAAGCTTTCTTT.

The chain recombines TRBV28 with TRBJ2-7, with D uncertain. Per the germline V gene, CDR1 is MDHEN and CDR2 is SYDVKM. Trimming stripped 1 base from V and 6 bases from J, with 4 bases between. The CDR3 runs 11 residues. The CDR3 is CASSLFREQYF. The CDR3 DNA reads TGTGCCAGCAGTTTATTTCGCGAGCAGTACTTC.